The clone carrying this T cell receptor (beta chain) was seen at least ten times. CDR3-region Arm-PCR and iRepertoire HTBI primers produced the TCR beta libraries. TCRdb ran MiXCR on the multiplex PCR reads and lists one entry per CDR3 protein. The sample yields under 800,000 distinct CDR3 sequences, 16% seen once. The record originates from a study of regulatory T cells in long-lasting Graves disease. The time point here: newly diagnosed GD, antithyroid drugs for less than 3 months. From RNA extracted from PBMCs, the TCR library was made. In germline, CDR1 is SGHRS, CDR2 YFSETQ. This CDR3 comprises 14 residues. V dropped 6 bases and J dropped 4 bases, with 15 bases sitting between them. The sample was also linked to a second study, of T cells in Graves' hyperthyroidism and ophthalmopathy. This second study says: The hyperthyroidism patients had all been newly diagnosed, and their disease duration was under 2 months. Their ages ranged from 18 to 65 years.

The specimen comprised peripheral blood mononuclear cells (PBMCs), sampled at new diagnosis, from a patient treated with antithyroid drugs. The gene calls are TRBV5-1 and TRBJ2-3; perhaps TRBD2 as D (6 bases). The clonotype was recovered from a woman in her 30s with Graves disease. The CDR3 sequence: CASTRDSHPDTQYF. The CDR3, as DNA: TGCGCCAGCACACGGGACTCACATCCAGATACGCAGTATTTT. Variable domain in full (rest from reference TRBV5-1 and TRBJ2-3): KAGVTQTPRYLIKTRGQQVTLSCSPISGHRSVSWYQQTPGQGLQFLFEYFSETQRNKGNFPGRFSGRQFSNSRSEMNVSTLELGDSALYLCASTRDSHPDTQYFGPGTRLTVL.